These 4 T cell receptor beta chains share one sample of origin, sequenced in a study of T cell responses to AZD1222 COVID-19 vaccine. Generated by immunoSEQ multiplex PCR, the TCRdb table keeps only in-frame clones and is missing some. The sample comprises around 100,000 clones, about 90% of which are singletons, and approximately 1.7% rests with the top ten. Sequenced material: peripheral blood, taken on day 0 of AZD1222 vaccination. The receptors were gathered from an adult in good health.

The gene calls are TRBV27 and TRBJ1-6, with D unresolved. The CDR3 is made up of 17 amino acids. Germline V gives CDR1 MNHEY, CDR2 SMNVEV (reference sequence). V was clipped by 3 bases and J by 0 bases, with 12 bases between them. The CDR3 region is CASSFAWDSSYNSPLHF. The CDR3 DNA sequence: TGTGCCAGCAGTTTTGCGTGGGATTCCTCCTATAATTCACCCCTCCACTTT.

The rearrangement joins TRBV28 to TRBJ1-5; unclear D gene. Germline CDR1 is MDHEN and CDR2 is SYDVKM. The CDR3 spans 15 residues. The germline V and J ends were trimmed by 1 base and 0 bases, with 7 bases remaining between them. CDR3 in amino acids: CASSLSVYSNQPQHF. The CDR3 DNA reads as TGTGCCAGCAGTTTATCGGTTTATAGCAATCAGCCCCAGCATTTT.

This clone was seen a single time. This chain connects TRBV27 to TRBJ2-4; 7 nucleotides align to TRBD2. The CDR3 consists of 13 residues. Germline V gene lookup returns CDR1 MNHEY and CDR2 SMNVEV (reference sequence). J lost 9 bases, V lost 2 bases, and 4 bases had no gene match. CDR3 DNA sequence: TGTGCCAGCAGTTTAAAGGGACTAACCATTCAGTACTTC. Residues: CASSLKGLTIQYF.

The chain uses TRBV2 and TRBJ1-1, with unresolved D. The germline CDR1 and CDR2 sequences are SNHLY and FYNNEI. Trimming pared 8 bases from V and 1 base from J, leaving 11 bases between. The CDR3 sequence is 13 residues long. CDR3 region: CASSDRENTEAFF. The CDR3, as DNA: TGTGCCAGCTCGGACCGAGAGAACACTGAAGCTTTCTTT.